Listed here are 5 T cell receptor beta chains from one sample, sequenced in a study of shared clonotypes between healthy human individuals. The data were produced by immunoSEQ multiplex PCR, yet TCRdb's version contains in-frame clones alone and is incomplete. The sample yields about 99,000 clones, less than 50% seen once. The material sequenced was PBMCs. These receptors were obtained from a woman between 35 and 50 years old in good health. Some clones in this sample may be carry-over from other donors' samples.

As to this clone: One end of the junction fails to match germline, which may point to a read error. The chain recombines TRBV6-1 with TRBJ1-2, with D perhaps TRBD1 (5 bases). CDR1 is MNHNS and CDR2 is SASEGT in the germline V gene. The CDR3 contains 15 residues. The CDR3 coding sequence is TGTGCCAGCAGCGAAGGGGCAGGGAGGATCTATGGCTACACCTTC. Amino acid sequence: CASSEGAGRIYGYTF.

V gene TRBV28 combines with J gene TRBJ1-2; 9 bases match TRBD1. Germline V gene sequence: CDR1 MDHEN, CDR2 SYDVKM. The CDR3 consists of 16 residues. Trimming took 4 bases from V and 4 from J; bases not matched to a gene: 10. The CDR3 DNA reads TGTGCCAGCAGTTCCCCACACAGGGGGCAGGGCTATGGCTACACCTTC. Translating it yields CASSSPHRGQGYGYTF.

This clone was picked up a small number of times. This chain uses TRBV5-4 with TRBJ2-5; D is unresolved. The end of the DNA fits TRBJ2-7 better, so the J call may be wrong. The CDR3 has 14 amino acids. The germline V gene encodes CDR1 SGHNT and CDR2 YYREEE (reference sequence). CDR3 sequence (DNA): TGTGCCAGCAGCTTGGTTTCCAGCCCCTACGAGCAGTACTTC. Protein sequence: CASSLVSSPYEQYF.

Notes on this clone: Germline is not matched at one junction end, which may reflect a read error. The rearrangement links TRBV11-2 to TRBJ1-2; 7 nucleotides match TRBD1. CDR3 length: 16 amino acids. The germline CDR1 and CDR2 sequences are SGHAT and FQNNGV. CDR3 DNA: TGTGCCGGCAGCTCATCCGGGACAGCGGCCAGCTATGGCTACACCTTC. Amino acid sequence: CAGSSSGTAASYGYTF.

The chain links TRBV9 to TRBJ1-3, with D possibly TRBD1 on 5 matching bases. Trimming shortened V by 0 bases and J by 4 bases, and 14 bases separated the two germline ends. This CDR3 contains 16 residues. Germline CDR1 is SGDLS and CDR2 is YYNGEE. CDR3 sequence: CASSVAGGAGGNTIYF. For the CDR3, the DNA is TGTGCCAGCAGCGTAGCGGGAGGGGCTGGAGGAAACACCATATATTTT.